This TCR beta chain was sequenced during a study of vaccination effects on CD4 cells after COVID-19. Investigators separated out CD4+ T cells once around nine days of culture had passed. In germline, CDR1 is LGHDT, CDR2 YNNKEL (reference sequence). The CDR3 is 14 residues long. V gave up 4 bases and J gave up 2 bases, with 12 bases separating them. Worth noting for this clone: Antigen: not known.

Generated by immunoSEQ multiplex PCR, the TCRdb table keeps only in-frame clones and is missing some. The table lists about 66,000 clones, approximately 72% of them singletons. The genes are TRBV3-1 (or the pseudogene TRBV3-2) and TRBJ2-7; possibly TRBD1 for D (6 bases). The sequence derives from a human donor who had a prior SARS-CoV-2 infection. The material sequenced was CD4+ T cells from PBMCs cultured without peptide, taken before COVID-19 vaccination. The CDR3 protein is CASSPPGHTYEQYF. For the CDR3, the DNA is TGTGCCAGCAGCCCCCCGGGACACACCTACGAGCAGTACTTC.